Listed here are 19 T cell receptor beta chains from one sample, sequenced in a study of T cell repertoires in cytomegalovirus infection. TCRdb re-called the reads with MiXCR, one entry per CDR3 protein. The table records more than 90,000 distinct CDR3 sequences, over 9% of them present only once. Their antigens are not known. The sequencing sample was made of PBMCs, sequenced either directly or after in vitro stimulation (not recorded which). The receptors originated from a human donor in good health (CMV status not recorded). Some clones in this sample may be carry-over from other donors' samples.

This clonotype appeared many times. The CDR3 is CASSLNALGAFLPEAFF. CDR3 sequence (DNA): TGTGCCAGCAGCTTAAACGCTCTCGGGGCGTTCTTACCTGAAGCTTTCTTT. J is TRBJ1-1 and V is TRBV13, with TRBD1 as a possible D gene (5 bases). This CDR3 region has 17 residues. Germline-derived CDR1 and CDR2 are PRHDT and FYEKMQ (reference sequence). Trimming removed 2 bases at V and 6 bases at J, with 22 bases between.

This clonotype showed up many times. The J gene is TRBJ1-6, the V gene TRBV25-1, with D maybe TRBD1 (5 bases). The CDR3 loop spans 14 amino acids. The germline V gene has CDR1 MGHDK and CDR2 SYGVNS. V gave up 4 bases and J gave up 4 bases, with 8 bases separating them. CDR3 amino acids: CASSGTGYNSPLHF. CDR3 nucleotides: TGTGCCAGCAGTGGTACAGGATATAATTCACCCCTCCACTTT.

The chain carries TRBV7-9 and TRBJ2-2; the D gene is possibly TRBD1 (5 bases). The ends were cut back, 6 bases at V and 5 bases at J, with 19 bases in the middle. This CDR3 is 16 amino acids long. Per germline, CDR1 SEHNR and CDR2 FQNEAQ (reference sequence). The CDR3 sequence: CASRGWKGAVTGELFF. As DNA, the CDR3 is TGTGCCAGCAGAGGATGGAAAGGGGCAGTGACCGGGGAGCTGTTTTTT. The full variable domain, rest sourced from reference TRBV7-9 and TRBJ2-2, is DTGVSQNPRHKITKRGQNVTFRCDPISEHNRLYWYRQTLGQGPEFLTYFQNEAQLEKSRLLSDRFSAERPKGSFSTLEIQRTEQGDSAMYLCASRGWKGAVTGELFFGEGSRLTVL.

This clonotype turned up a few times. The CDR3 spells CATSMGSGAKNIQYF. DNA for the CDR3: TGTGCCACCAGCATGGGCTCAGGAGCCAAAAACATTCAGTACTTC. The chain is built from TRBV15 and TRBJ2-4; D gene unclear. CDR1 LNHNV and CDR2 YYDKDF come from the germline V gene (reference sequence). This CDR3 spans 15 amino acids. V gave up 4 bases and J gave up 0 bases, with 10 bases separating them.

This clonotype occurred many times. The rearrangement uses TRBV7-2 and TRBJ1-1, with no clear D. The CDR3 runs 13 residues. Trimming left V 5 bases short and J 4 bases short, with 11 bases between. Germline values: CDR1 SGHTA, CDR2 FQGNSA. The CDR3, as DNA: TGTGCCAGCAGCGAGTACCGGATCACTGAAGCTTTCTTT. This gives the protein CASSEYRITEAFF. Full variable domain (remainder filled in from reference TRBV7-2 and TRBJ1-1): GAGVSQSPSNKVTEKGKDVELRCDPISGHTALYWYRQSLGQGLEFLIYFQGNSAPDKSGLPSDRFSAERTGGSVSTLTIQRTQQEDSAVYLCASSEYRITEAFFGQGTRLTVV.

The rearrangement joins TRBV5-4 to TRBJ1-2, with 8 positions matching TRBD1. The CDR3 length is 19 residues. Looked up from germline, CDR1 is SGHNT and CDR2 is YYREEE (reference sequence). Trimming at V came to 3 bases and at J to 1 base, leaving 17 bases not matched to a gene. The CDR3 sequence is CASSSPRIDRGLRNYGYTF. In DNA, the CDR3 is TGTGCCAGCAGCTCACCGAGGATCGACAGGGGCCTTCGTAACTATGGCTACACCTTC.

Many counts were recorded for this clonotype. The genes are TRBV7-2 and TRBJ2-7; D remains ambiguous. Germline V CDR1 and CDR2: SGHTA, FQGNSA. The CDR3 consists of 14 residues. V was cut by 4 bases and J by 4 bases, with 14 bases left in between. CDR3 in amino acids: CASSSGSSQYEQYF. The CDR3, as DNA: TGTGCCAGCAGCTCAGGTTCATCACAGTACGAGCAGTACTTC.

The rearrangement joins TRBV24-1 to TRBJ1-2, with D maybe TRBD1 (6 bases). V lost 3 bases to trimming and J lost 5 bases, with 12 bases between them. The CDR3 is 14 amino acids. Per the germline V gene, CDR1 is KGHDR and CDR2 is SFDVKD. CDR3 nucleotide sequence: TGTGCCACCAGTGATCTACGGACAGCTTATGGCTACACCTTC. It specifies CATSDLRTAYGYTF.

This clonotype was detected a few times. V is TRBV19 and J is TRBJ2-7, with unresolved D. The CDR3 spans 13 residues. V was cut by 4 bases and J by 1 base, with 8 bases left in between. Germline V gene data show CDR1 as LNHDA and CDR2 as SQIVND (reference sequence). In DNA form, the CDR3 reads TGTGCCAGTAGTAAACAGCCATCCTACGAGCAGTACGTC. This sequence encodes CASSKQPSYEQYV.

V gene TRBV10-3 combines with J gene TRBJ2-7; D not certain. Between the trimmed V and J ends, which lost 2 bases and 6 bases, there was a span of 8 bases. This CDR3 region has 12 residues. Germline V gene lookup returns CDR1 ENHRY and CDR2 SYGVKD. This chain's CDR3 is CAISEAGFEQYF. CDR3 nucleotides: TGTGCCATCAGTGAGGCCGGTTTCGAGCAGTACTTC.

This clonotype was counted between two and nine times. The J gene is TRBJ2-7, the V gene TRBV28; D is tentatively TRBD1 or TRBD2 (5 bases each). Per the germline V gene, CDR1 is MDHEN and CDR2 is SYDVKM. The CDR3 contains 15 residues. The V end was cut by 3 bases, the J end by 0 bases, with 12 bases between. This CDR3 reads CASSFMGELSYEQYF. Here the CDR3 DNA reads TGTGCCAGCAGTTTTATGGGGGAACTCTCCTACGAGCAGTACTTC.

In its sample, this clonotype was seen many times. V gene TRBV7-8 combines with J gene TRBJ1-1; D gene unclear. CDR1 is SGHVS, CDR2 FQNEAQ, per germline. V was trimmed by 2 bases and J by 2 bases, leaving 9 bases between them. This CDR3 region has 14 residues. CDR3 in amino acids: CASSLIGPNTEAFF. The DNA of the CDR3 is TGTGCCAGCAGCTTAATCGGTCCTAACACTGAAGCTTTCTTT.

This clonotype occurred many times. The chain couples TRBV7-2 to TRBJ2-1; 11 bases fit TRBD2. There are 18 residues in the CDR3. With 5 bases clipped from V and 0 bases from J, the junction kept 9 bases outside the gene matches. CDR1 and CDR2 from the germline V gene are SGHTA and FQGNSA. CDR3 DNA sequence: TGTGCCAGCAGCATCAGACTAGCGGGGTATATCTCCTACAATGAGCAGTTCTTC. It specifies CASSIRLAGYISYNEQFF.

This chain uses TRBV24-1 with TRBJ1-5; the match to TRBD1 covers 9 bases. CDR1 KGHDR and CDR2 SFDVKD come from the germline V gene. The CDR3 is made up of 16 amino acids. Trimming cost V 2 bases and J 5 bases; bases outside gene matches: 6. As DNA, the CDR3 is TGTGCCACCAGTGATTCCGGGACAGGGCCATATCAGCCCCAGCATTTT. It encodes CATSDSGTGPYQPQHF.

This clonotype appeared a few times. The chain recombines TRBV10-2 with TRBJ2-7; D is unclear. Germline V gene sequence: CDR1 WSHSY, CDR2 SAAADI. The V and J ends lost 3 bases and 0 bases respectively, with 6 bases between them. The CDR3 has 13 residues. CDR3 DNA: TGCGCCAGCAGTGATCTGAGCTCCTACGAGCAGTACTTC. This gives the protein CASSDLSSYEQYF.

The chain carries TRBV6-6 and TRBJ2-7, with D possibly TRBD1 on 6 matching bases. CDR1 MNHNY and CDR2 SVGAGI come from the germline V gene (reference sequence). The CDR3 is 16 amino acids. Deletions cut 5 bases from V and 4 bases from J, with 21 bases between. The CDR3 protein is CASSPTSQGFGYEQYV. CDR3 in DNA: TGTGCCAGCAGTCCCACATCCCAGGGGTTCGGATACGAGCAGTACGTC.

Ten or more counts support this clonotype. This chain connects TRBV19 to TRBJ2-7; 10 nucleotides align to TRBD2. The CDR3 spans 13 residues. J was trimmed by 6 bases and V by 5 bases; bases with no gene match: 4. Per germline, CDR1 LNHDA and CDR2 SQIVND (reference sequence). This chain's CDR3 is CASSRLAGAEQYV. The CDR3 coding sequence is TGTGCCAGTAGTCGGCTAGCGGGAGCCGAGCAGTACGTC.

This clonotype was observed many times. The CDR3: CASSLLFSLQGGSYNEQFF. For the CDR3, the DNA is TGTGCCAGCAGCTTACTGTTCTCGCTACAGGGCGGGTCCTACAATGAGCAGTTCTTC. This chain joins TRBV5-6 and TRBJ2-1; D possibly corresponds to TRBD1 (6 bases). Germline CDR1 reads SGHDT; CDR2 reads YYEEEE. The CDR3 loop spans 19 amino acids. The V and J ends lost 2 bases and 1 base respectively, with 22 bases between them.

This clonotype was detected many times. The rearrangement links TRBV7-2 to TRBJ2-7, with D perhaps matching TRBD1 or TRBD2 (5 bases each). The CDR3 length is 16 residues. CDR1 is SGHTA, CDR2 FQGNSA, per germline. Trimming pared 2 bases from V and 3 bases from J, leaving 17 bases between. In DNA, the CDR3 is TGTGCCAGCAGCTTATTCGGGACCACACGGGACTACGAGCAGTACTTC. Translated, it gives CASSLFGTTRDYEQYF.